These 2 T cell receptor beta chains originate from one sample sequenced in a study of shared clonotypes between healthy human individuals. Repertoires were generated with immunoSEQ multiplex PCR, while TCRdb's copy carries only in-frame clones and drops some. The sample gives roughly 110,000 clones, approximately 70% of which show up once; around 23% is in the top ten. The sample was memory CD8+ T cells sorted from blood. Subset specified: CD45RO+ cells pooled with CCR7-negative TemRA cells. These receptors were collected from a woman between 25 and 40 years old in good health.

This clone was found a few times. J is TRBJ2-1 and V is TRBV30; D is unresolved. Trimming took 6 bases from V and 4 from J, leaving 13 bases between them. CDR3 length equals 13 residues. Germline-derived CDR1 and CDR2 are GTSNPN and SVGIG (reference sequence). The CDR3, as DNA: TGTGCCTGCAGCCCGACACCTTACAATGAGCAGTTCTTC. Encoded protein: CACSPTPYNEQFF. The full variable domain, in which reference TRBV30 and TRBJ2-1 provide the parts outside the CDR3, is SQTIHQWPATLVQPVGSPLSLECTVEGTSNPNLYWYRQAAGRGLQLLFYSVGIGQISSEVPQNLSASRPQDRQFILSSKKLLLSDSGFYLCACSPTPYNEQFFGPGTRLTVL.

V gene TRBV7-9 combines with J gene TRBJ1-1; 7 bases line up with TRBD1. The CDR3 runs to 19 residues. The germline V gene has CDR1 SEHNR and CDR2 FQNEAQ (reference sequence). V lost 1 base and J lost 0; bases outside the gene matches: 14. In DNA, the CDR3 is TGTGCCAGCAGCTTAGGAGAAGCCCGGGACAGTGGATTGAACACTGAAGCTTTCTTT. This sequence encodes CASSLGEARDSGLNTEAFF.